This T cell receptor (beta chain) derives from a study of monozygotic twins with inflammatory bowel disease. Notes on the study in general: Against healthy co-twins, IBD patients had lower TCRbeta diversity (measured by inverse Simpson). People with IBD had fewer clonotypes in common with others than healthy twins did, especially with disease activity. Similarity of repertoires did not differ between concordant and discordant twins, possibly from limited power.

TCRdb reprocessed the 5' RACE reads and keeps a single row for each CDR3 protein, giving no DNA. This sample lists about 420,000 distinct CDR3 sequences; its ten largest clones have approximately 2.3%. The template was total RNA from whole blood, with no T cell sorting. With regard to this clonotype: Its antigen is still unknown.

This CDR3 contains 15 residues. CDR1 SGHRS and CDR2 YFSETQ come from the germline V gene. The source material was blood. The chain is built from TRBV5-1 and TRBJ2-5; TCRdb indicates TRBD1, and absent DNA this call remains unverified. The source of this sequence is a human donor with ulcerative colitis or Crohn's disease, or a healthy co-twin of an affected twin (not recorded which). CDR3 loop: CASSANGGAEETQYF. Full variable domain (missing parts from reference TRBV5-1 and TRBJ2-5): KAGVTQTPRYLIKTRGQQVTLSCSPISGHRSVSWYQQTPGQGLQFLFEYFSETQRNKGNFPGRFSGRQFSNSRSEMNVSTLELGDSALYLCASSANGGAEETQYFGPGTRLLVL.